This entry describes one TCR beta chain. The CDR3 has 17 amino acids. Germline CDR1 and CDR2: MNHEY and SMNVEV (reference sequence). The data stem from a study of monozygotic twins with inflammatory bowel disease. TCRdb reanalyzed the 5' RACE reads, giving one entry per CDR3 protein sequence and no DNA. This sample's clone table lists about 380,000 distinct CDR3 sequences. This sequence joins TRBV27 and TRBJ1-5; TCRdb's D call, TRBD1, is unchecked because there is no DNA. Sequencing was done on a sample of blood. The TCR comes from a human donor with ulcerative colitis or Crohn's disease, or a healthy co-twin of an affected twin (not recorded which). The CDR3 here is CASSPQLFGTGNQPQHF.